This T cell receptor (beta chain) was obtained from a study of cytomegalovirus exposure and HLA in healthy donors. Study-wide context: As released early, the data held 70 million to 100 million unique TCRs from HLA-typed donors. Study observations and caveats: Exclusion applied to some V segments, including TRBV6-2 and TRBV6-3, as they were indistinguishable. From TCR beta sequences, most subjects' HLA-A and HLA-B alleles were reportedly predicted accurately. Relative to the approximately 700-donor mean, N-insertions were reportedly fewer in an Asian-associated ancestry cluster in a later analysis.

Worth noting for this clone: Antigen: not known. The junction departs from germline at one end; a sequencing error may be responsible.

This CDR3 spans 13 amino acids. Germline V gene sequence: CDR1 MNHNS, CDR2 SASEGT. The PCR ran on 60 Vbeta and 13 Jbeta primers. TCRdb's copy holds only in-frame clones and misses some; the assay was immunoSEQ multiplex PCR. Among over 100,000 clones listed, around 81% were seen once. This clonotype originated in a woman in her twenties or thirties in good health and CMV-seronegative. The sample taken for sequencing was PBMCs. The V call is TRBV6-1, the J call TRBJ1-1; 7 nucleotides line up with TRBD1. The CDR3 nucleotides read TGTGCCAGCAGTGCATCGACAGGGCTTATGCTTCTCTTT. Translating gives CASSASTGLMLLF.